This T cell receptor (beta chain) was found in a study of brain T cells in children with intractable seizures. Notes on the study in general: Only CDR3 sequence similarity suggested viral specificity, without known HCMV serostatus.

Measured with immunoSEQ multiplex PCR; TCRdb has only the in-frame clones, and not every one. The sample lists roughly 110,000 clones; around 94% were seen once. The CDR3 sequence is 12 residues long. Germline-derived CDR1 and CDR2 are SGHRS and YFSETQ. The V end was cut by 1 base, the J end by 4 bases, with 6 bases between. About this clone itself: Its antigen is not identified.

The rearrangement joins TRBV5-1 to TRBJ2-7; unclear D gene. The sequence derives from a boy in the first two years of life with hemimegalencephaly and intractable seizures. The material sequenced was peripheral blood, taken at surgery. CDR3 protein: CASSLLGYEQYF. CDR3 nucleotide sequence: TGCGCCAGCAGCTTGCTGGGGTACGAGCAGTACTTC.